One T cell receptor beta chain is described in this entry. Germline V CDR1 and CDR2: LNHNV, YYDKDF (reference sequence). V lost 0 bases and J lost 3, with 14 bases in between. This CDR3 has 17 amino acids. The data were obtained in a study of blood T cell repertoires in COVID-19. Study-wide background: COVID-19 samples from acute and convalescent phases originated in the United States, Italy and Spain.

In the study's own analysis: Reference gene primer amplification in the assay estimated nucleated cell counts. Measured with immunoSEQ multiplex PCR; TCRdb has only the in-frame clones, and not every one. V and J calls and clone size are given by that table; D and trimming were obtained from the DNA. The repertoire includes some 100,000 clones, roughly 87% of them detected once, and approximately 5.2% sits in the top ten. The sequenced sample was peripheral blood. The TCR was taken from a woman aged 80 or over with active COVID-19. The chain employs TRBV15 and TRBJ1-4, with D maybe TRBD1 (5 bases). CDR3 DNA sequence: TGTGCCACCAGCAGAGATGGGGAGGGGACCTCTAATGAAAAACTGTTTTTT. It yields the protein CATSRDGEGTSNEKLFF.